This TCR beta chain was sequenced for a study of T cell changes during pregnancy in multiple sclerosis. Some clones are missing from TCRdb's copy, which holds only in-frame ones; the method was immunoSEQ multiplex PCR. Among 60,000 to 90,000 clones, about 93% were seen once, and the ten largest hold around 1.6%. Looked up from germline, CDR1 is SQVTM and CDR2 is ANQGSEA. Deletions cut 7 bases from V and 2 bases from J, with 10 bases between. The CDR3 length is 12 residues. The sample was peripheral blood, taken in the first trimester of pregnancy. This chain joins TRBV29-1 and TRBJ2-3; D perhaps matches TRBD2 (6 bases). The sequence was obtained from a female donor in good health, enrolled as a control in a pregnancy study. The CDR3 sequence is CSGLGNTDTQYF. CDR3 bases: TGCAGCGGACTAGGAAACACAGATACGCAGTATTTT.